Each of the 12 T cell receptor beta chains below was sequenced from the same sample in a study of shared clonotypes between healthy human individuals. Measured with immunoSEQ multiplex PCR; TCRdb has only the in-frame clones, and not every one. The sample has around 500,000 clones; roughly four fifths are singletons. The sequenced sample was PBMCs. These receptors all come from a woman in her thirties or forties in good health. Some clones in this sample may be carry-over from other donors' samples.

This sequence joins TRBV5-1 and TRBJ2-7; TRBD1 matches 10 bases. The CDR3 covers 16 residues. The V segment lost 4 bases and the J segment 2 bases; nucleotides outside the gene matches: 9. Germline values: CDR1 SGHRS, CDR2 YFSETQ. CDR3 DNA sequence: TGCGCCAGCAGCCCGGCGGACAGGGGGAGGCCCTACGAGCAGTACTTC. This codes for CASSPADRGRPYEQYF.

The rearrangement joins TRBV7-2 to TRBJ2-3; TRBD2 is a possible D gene (5 bases). Trimming removed 2 bases at V and 6 bases at J, with 15 bases between. Germline V gene data show CDR1 as SGHTA and CDR2 as FQGNSA. The CDR3 has 15 residues. CDR3 residues: CASSLFQRPGDTQYF. CDR3 DNA: TGTGCCAGCAGCTTATTTCAGCGGCCGGGGGATACGCAGTATTTT.

The chain couples TRBV29-1 to TRBJ2-7, with 11 bases lining up with TRBD1. The J segment lost 0 bases and the V segment lost 4 bases, leaving 8 bases of the junction unmatched. The germline V gene has CDR1 SQVTM and CDR2 ANQGSEA. The CDR3 is 16 residues long. The chain's CDR3 is CSVVDSGTGGSYEQYF. The CDR3 nucleotides are TGCAGCGTTGTTGATTCGGGGACAGGGGGCTCCTACGAGCAGTACTTC.

The chain has TRBV27 and TRBJ1-5; maybe TRBD1 (6 bases). The CDR3 contains 14 residues. Germline values: CDR1 MNHEY, CDR2 SMNVEV (reference sequence). Trimming cost V 0 bases and J 5 bases, with 8 bases left between them. This chain's CDR3 is CASSLSRGHQPQHF. The CDR3, as DNA: TGTGCCAGCAGTTTATCCAGGGGACATCAGCCCCAGCATTTT.

This clone turned up a few times. The rearrangement links TRBV7-7 to TRBJ2-7, with 13 nucleotides matching TRBD2. Germline lookup yields CDR1 SSHAT and CDR2 FNYEAQ (reference sequence). This CDR3 is built from 15 residues. V gave up 5 bases and J gave up 5 bases; unmatched junction bases: 6. The CDR3 nucleotides read TGTGCCAGCAGCGCGGGACTAGCGGGAATCCACGAGCAGTACTTC. Encoded protein: CASSAGLAGIHEQYF.

The chain joins TRBV6-1 to TRBJ1-2; 11 bases line up with TRBD1. Germline V gives CDR1 MNHNS, CDR2 SASEGT. The V segment lost 10 bases and the J segment 3 bases; nucleotides outside the gene matches: 10. The CDR3 loop spans 15 amino acids. CDR3 in DNA: TGTGCCACCCCCGCCCGGGACAGGGGGTACTATGGCTACACCTTC. Amino acid sequence: CATPARDRGYYGYTF.

The chain is built from TRBV7-6 and TRBJ2-5, with D possibly being TRBD2 (5 bases). This CDR3 contains 14 residues. V was pared by 5 bases and J by 3 bases, with 13 bases between. CDR1 SGHVS and CDR2 FNYEAQ come from the germline V gene. CDR3 region: CASSEGAEEETQYF. The CDR3, as DNA: TGTGCCAGCAGCGAGGGCGCGGAGGAAGAGACCCAGTACTTC.

A few counts support this clone. The chain recombines TRBV25-1 with TRBJ1-1, with 7 bases lining up with TRBD1. V trimming: 6 bases; J trimming: 0 bases; junction bases outside the gene matches: 7. CDR1 and CDR2 from the germline V gene are MGHDK and SYGVNS. The CDR3 sequence is 15 residues long. The CDR3 loop is CASSDTGDLNTEAFF. DNA for the CDR3: TGTGCCAGCAGCGACACAGGGGACTTGAACACTGAAGCTTTCTTT.

The chain recombines TRBV7-3 with TRBJ2-7; D might be TRBD1 (6 bases). Trimming shortened V by 4 bases and J by 3 bases, and 19 bases separated the two germline ends. Germline loops: CDR1 SGHTA, CDR2 FQGTGA. The CDR3 has 16 residues. The CDR3 sequence: CASSYAGTTSLYEQYF. As DNA, the CDR3 is TGTGCCAGCAGCTACGCCGGGACAACATCTCTCTACGAGCAGTACTTC.

The chain couples TRBV2 to TRBJ1-1, with TRBD1 identical over 9 bases. This CDR3 spans 14 amino acids. After removal of 8 bases from V and 4 bases from J, the junction contained 8 bases not matched to a gene. Germline V gene sequence: CDR1 SNHLY, CDR2 FYNNEI. This CDR3 is CASYRDRVSTEAFF. The CDR3 DNA is TGTGCCAGCTACCGGGACAGGGTCAGCACTGAAGCTTTCTTT.

This rearrangement joins TRBV10-3 to TRBJ1-4; 10 bases are shared with TRBD1. Losses at the gene ends were 3 bases for V and 3 bases for J; bases not matched to a gene: 1. There are 15 residues in the CDR3. The germline CDR1 and CDR2 sequences are ENHRY and SYGVKD. Written as DNA, the CDR3 is TGTGCCATCAGTGAAGGACAGGGGGCTAATGAAAAACTGTTTTTT. Its translation is CAISEGQGANEKLFF.

This chain uses TRBV9 with TRBJ1-1; 8 bases are a match to TRBD1. V gave up 4 bases and J gave up 3 bases; unmatched junction bases: 8. Germline values: CDR1 SGDLS, CDR2 YYNGEE. The CDR3 runs to 15 residues. The DNA for the CDR3 is TGTGCCAGCAGCACCCGTGGGACAGGAGACACTGAAGCTTTCTTT. Translated, it gives CASSTRGTGDTEAFF.